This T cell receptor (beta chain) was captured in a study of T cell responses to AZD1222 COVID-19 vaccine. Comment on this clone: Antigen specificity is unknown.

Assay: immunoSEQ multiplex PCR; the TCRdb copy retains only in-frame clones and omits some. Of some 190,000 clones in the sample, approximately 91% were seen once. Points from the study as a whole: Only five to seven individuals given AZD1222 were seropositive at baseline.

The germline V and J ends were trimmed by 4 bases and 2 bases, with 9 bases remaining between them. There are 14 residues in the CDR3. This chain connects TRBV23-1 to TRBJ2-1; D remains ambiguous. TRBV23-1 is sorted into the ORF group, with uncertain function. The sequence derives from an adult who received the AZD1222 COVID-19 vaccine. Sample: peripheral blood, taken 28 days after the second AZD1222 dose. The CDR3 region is CASSRSETYNEQFF. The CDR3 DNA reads TGCGCCAGCAGTCGATCGGAAACCTACAATGAGCAGTTCTTC.